One and the same sample provided the 26 T cell receptor beta chains below, sequenced in a study of OX40 agonist ivuxolimab in advanced cancers. Assay: immunoSEQ multiplex PCR; the TCRdb copy retains only in-frame clones and omits some. The data contain about 100,000 clones, approximately 91% of them seen just once; the ten biggest clones take up roughly 0.15%. This specimen was CD4+ or CD8+ T cells sorted from blood, taken in a trial of the OX40 agonist ivuxolimab. The receptors here all came from an adult with an advanced solid tumor such as melanoma, head and neck, liver or kidney cancer.

V is TRBV18 and J is TRBJ2-7, with 8 bases that match TRBD2. V gave up 2 bases and J gave up 3 bases; unmatched junction bases: 15. The CDR3 contains 18 residues. From germline, CDR1 is KGHSH and CDR2 LQKENI. CDR3 sequence: CASSPSWVRGAASYEQYF. The CDR3 bases are TGTGCCAGCTCACCAAGTTGGGTGCGGGGGGCGGCGAGCTACGAGCAGTACTTC. The complete variable domain, with remaining parts taken from reference TRBV18 and TRBJ2-7, reads NAGVMQNPRHLVRRRGQEARLRCSPMKGHSHVYWYRQLPEEGLKFMVYLQKENIIDESGMPKERFSAEFPKEGPSILRIQQVVRGDSAAYFCASSPSWVRGAASYEQYFGPGTRLTVT.

This rearrangement joins TRBV4-1 to TRBJ2-2; D perhaps matches TRBD2 (5 bases). Germline V gene data show CDR1 as MGHRA and CDR2 as YSYEKL. The CDR3 runs to 15 residues. V was clipped by 4 bases and J by 5 bases, with 14 bases between them. This chain's CDR3 is CASSPPRGWTGELFF. The CDR3 DNA sequence: TGCGCCAGCAGCCCCCCACGGGGTTGGACCGGGGAGCTGTTTTTT.

The gene calls are TRBV6-1 and TRBJ2-5; the match to TRBD1 covers 7 bases. Germline-derived CDR1 and CDR2 are MNHNS and SASEGT. The V gene end was trimmed by 9 bases and the J gene end by 2 bases; junction bases not matched to a gene: 9. The CDR3 spans 14 residues. CDR3 coding DNA: TGTGCCAGAACGCCCAGGGACAGACAAGAGACCCAGTACTTC. Translation gives CARTPRDRQETQYF.

This chain connects TRBV19 to TRBJ2-1; 8 bases agree with TRBD2. Germline V lookup: CDR1 LNHDA, CDR2 SQIVND (reference sequence). With 10 bases clipped from V and 8 bases from J, the junction kept 4 bases outside the gene matches. This CDR3 comprises 11 residues. Here the CDR3 reads CATGAGDEQFF. As DNA, the CDR3 is TGTGCCACCGGAGCGGGAGATGAGCAGTTCTTC.

The rearrangement links TRBV10-3 to TRBJ1-1, with a tentative D call TRBD1 (6 bases). Looked up from germline, CDR1 is ENHRY and CDR2 is SYGVKD. The CDR3 runs 14 residues. Trimming removed 4 bases at V and 4 bases at J, with 13 bases between. CDR3 amino acids: CAISGGRGSTEAFF. DNA of the CDR3: TGTGCCATCAGTGGCGGCAGGGGATCCACTGAAGCTTTCTTT.

This chain connects TRBV11-2 to TRBJ2-3; D gene uncertain. V lost 1 base to trimming and J lost 2 bases, with 13 bases between them. The CDR3 spans 16 residues. The germline V gene has CDR1 SGHAT and CDR2 FQNNGV. Here the CDR3 DNA reads TGTGCCAGCAGCTTAGGACCAGACGGTAACACAGATACGCAGTATTTT. Its translation is CASSLGPDGNTDTQYF.

The chain employs TRBV6-4 and TRBJ2-3; 9 positions agree with TRBD2. The V gene end was trimmed by 5 bases and the J gene end by 3 bases; junction bases not matched to a gene: 6. Germline-derived CDR1 and CDR2 are MRHNA and SNTAGT. The CDR3 loop spans 15 amino acids. CDR3: CASSTAGGPTDTQYF. CDR3 DNA: TGTGCCAGCAGTACCGCGGGGGGGCCTACAGATACGCAGTATTTT.

The chain is built from TRBV2 and TRBJ1-2; no clear D gene. Germline V lookup: CDR1 SNHLY, CDR2 FYNNEI. This CDR3 has 13 residues. V was cut by 5 bases and J by 2 bases, with 9 bases left in between. CDR3 DNA: TGTGCCAGCAGTTTTAGAGGGAACTATGGCTACACCTTC. Translating it yields CASSFRGNYGYTF.

The chain is built from TRBV5-1 and TRBJ2-3; D call uncertain. Germline V gives CDR1 SGHRS, CDR2 YFSETQ. The ends were cut back, 4 bases at V and 0 bases at J, with 12 bases in the middle. The CDR3 loop spans 15 amino acids. CDR3 sequence: CASSRLDGSTDTQYF. CDR3 sequence (DNA): TGCGCCAGCAGCAGACTTGATGGGAGCACAGATACGCAGTATTTT.

The J gene is TRBJ2-5, the V gene TRBV19; perhaps TRBD1 as D (5 bases). This CDR3 has 14 amino acids. The V gene's germline CDR1 is LNHDA and CDR2 SQIVND (reference sequence). V lost 10 bases and J lost 5, with 20 bases in between. The CDR3 bases are TGTGCCACTCGATTAGGGGCGTCCGGCGAGACCCAGTACTTC. Amino acids: CATRLGASGETQYF.

The V gene is TRBV20-1, the J gene TRBJ2-5; D unclear. Germline V gene sequence: CDR1 DFQATT, CDR2 SNEGSKA (reference sequence). V gave up 2 bases and J gave up 13 bases, with 11 bases separating them. CDR3 size: 10 residues. DNA for the CDR3: TGCAGTGCTAGACTCGAGGTTCTGTACTTC. It encodes CSARLEVLYF.

The rearrangement uses TRBV13 and TRBJ1-1; unclear D gene. The CDR3 consists of 15 residues. Trimming removed 4 bases at V and 0 bases at J, with 12 bases between. Per the germline V gene, CDR1 is PRHDT and CDR2 is FYEKMQ (reference sequence). In DNA, the CDR3 is TGTGCCAGCAGCTCGGGTCCCGGAATGAACACTGAAGCTTTCTTT. Its protein product is CASSSGPGMNTEAFF.

This clone has a handful of counts. The chain employs TRBV30 and TRBJ1-4, with TRBD1 identical over 9 bases. With V trimmed by 1 base and J by 0 bases, 3 bases remained unmatched. Germline V gene data show CDR1 as GTSNPN and CDR2 as SVGIG (reference sequence). CDR3 length equals 16 residues. This CDR3 reads CAWSGGQGATNEKLFF. In DNA, the CDR3 is TGTGCCTGGAGTGGGGGACAGGGCGCAACTAATGAAAAACTGTTTTTT.

The chain joins TRBV7-9 to TRBJ2-3; 10 nucleotides match TRBD2. The length of the CDR3 is 19 residues. The germline V gene has CDR1 SEHNR and CDR2 FQNEAQ (reference sequence). Unmatched junction bases numbered 14, after V lost 5 bases and J lost 0 bases. The CDR3 here is CASSTGRLAGVSSTDTQYF. The CDR3 coding sequence is TGTGCCAGCAGCACCGGGCGGCTAGCGGGAGTCTCTAGCACAGATACGCAGTATTTT.

The V call is TRBV5-1, the J call TRBJ2-2, with 9 bases that match TRBD1. Trimming removed 4 bases from V and 2 bases from J; junction bases left unmatched: 0. This CDR3 is built from 14 residues. Germline V gene lookup returns CDR1 SGHRS and CDR2 YFSETQ. In nucleotides, the CDR3 is TGCGCCAGCAGCACAGGGGGCAACACCGGGGAGCTGTTTTTT. It is translated as CASSTGGNTGELFF.

The rearrangement joins TRBV11-2 to TRBJ2-5, with D possibly being TRBD1 (6 bases). The CDR3 is made up of 15 amino acids. Germline V gene sequence: CDR1 SGHAT, CDR2 FQNNGV. The germline V and J ends were trimmed by 5 bases and 3 bases, with 16 bases remaining between them. The CDR3 sequence: CASSPTLDREETQYF. In nucleotides, the CDR3 is TGTGCCAGCAGCCCTACCCTGGACAGAGAAGAGACCCAGTACTTC.

V usage is TRBV9 and J usage is TRBJ2-2; unclear D gene. V lost 3 bases and J 7 bases, leaving 10 bases between the germline ends. The CDR3 has 13 residues. Germline V lookup: CDR1 SGDLS, CDR2 YYNGEE. The DNA of the CDR3 is TGTGCCAGCAGCGCGCCCCCCCACGGGGAGCTGTTTTTT. This sequence encodes CASSAPPHGELFF.

The V call is TRBV5-4, the J call TRBJ2-1; D is undetermined. The CDR3 is made up of 14 amino acids. Germline V gene sequence: CDR1 SGHNT, CDR2 YYREEE (reference sequence). Trimming left V 3 bases short and J 2 bases short, with 9 bases between. CDR3: CASSSTLTYNEQFF. The DNA for the CDR3 is TGTGCCAGCAGCTCGACTCTTACCTACAATGAGCAGTTCTTC.

This chain links TRBV7-8 with TRBJ2-1; TRBD1 agrees at 9 bases. Germline V CDR1 and CDR2: SGHVS, FQNEAQ. The CDR3 is 15 amino acids. V was pared by 5 bases and J by 6 bases, with 8 bases of the junction left unmatched. The CDR3 loop is CASSPGQGIGNEQFF. The DNA for the CDR3 is TGTGCCAGCAGCCCGGGACAGGGTATCGGCAATGAGCAGTTCTTC. The full variable domain, in which reference TRBV7-8 and TRBJ2-1 provide the parts outside the CDR3, is GAGVSQSPRYKVAKRGQDVALRCDPISGHVSLFWYQQALGQGPEFLTYFQNEAQLDKSGLPSDRFFAERPEGSVSTLKIQRTQQEDSAVYLCASSPGQGIGNEQFFGPGTRLTVL.

This CDR3 reads CASRRARREQFF. For the CDR3, the DNA is TGTGCCAGCAGGCGAGCTAGACGCGAGCAGTTCTTC. This chain links TRBV2 with TRBJ2-1; D not certain. Germline CDR1 and CDR2: SNHLY and FYNNEI. This CDR3 comprises 12 residues. With 6 bases removed from V and 10 bases from J, the gap between germline ends came to 13 bases.

This clone showed up just a few times. This sample also contains other DNA sequences that code for the same CDR3. The gene calls are TRBV7-2 and TRBJ2-7, with D perhaps TRBD2 (5 bases). This CDR3 has 14 residues. CDR1 and CDR2 (germline): SGHTA, FQGNSA. V was cut by 5 bases and J by 3 bases, with 14 bases left in between. CDR3 sequence reads: CASSRSTGSYEQYF. The CDR3 coding sequence is TGTGCCAGCAGCCGATCCACGGGGAGCTACGAGCAGTACTTC.

The rearrangement joins TRBV27 to TRBJ2-2, with D tentatively TRBD2 (6 bases). The germline CDR1 and CDR2 sequences are MNHEY and SMNVEV (reference sequence). There are 17 residues in the CDR3. Trimming took 3 bases from V and 0 from J, leaving 14 bases between them. The CDR3 sequence is CASSFRRGNSNTGELFF. In DNA, the CDR3 is TGTGCCAGCAGTTTTCGGAGGGGCAATTCGAACACCGGGGAGCTGTTTTTT.

V and J are TRBV18 and TRBJ2-3; TRBD2 is a possible D gene (7 bases). Trimming took off 3 bases at V and 2 bases at J, with 24 bases between the two ends. The germline V gene has CDR1 KGHSH and CDR2 LQKENI. CDR3 length equals 19 residues. The CDR3 here is CASSPPLVSGDKFTDTQYF. CDR3 nucleotides: TGTGCCAGCTCACCTCCCTTGGTGAGCGGGGACAAGTTCACAGATACGCAGTATTTT.

The chain couples TRBV10-2 to TRBJ1-1; tentative D call: TRBD1 (6 bases). Germline CDR1 and CDR2: WSHSY and SAAADI. This CDR3 has 15 amino acids. Trimming removed 2 bases from V and 4 bases from J, with 14 bases in between. The CDR3 nucleotides are TGCGCCAGCAGTGAGCCTACAGGGTCGGGCACTGAAGCTTTCTTT. Protein product: CASSEPTGSGTEAFF.

The chain has TRBV29-1 and TRBJ2-5; D perhaps matches TRBD2 (5 bases). The V and J ends lost 7 bases and 4 bases respectively, with 13 bases between them. The CDR3 has 12 amino acids. Germline CDR1 SQVTM, CDR2 ANQGSEA. CDR3 residues: CSAGGARETQYF. In nucleotides, the CDR3 is TGCAGCGCCGGAGGAGCAAGAGAGACCCAGTACTTC.

This sequence joins TRBV7-2 and TRBJ1-4, with TRBD1 matching over 7 bases. V lost 1 base and J lost 8; bases outside the gene matches: 4. Germline V gene lookup returns CDR1 SGHTA and CDR2 FQGNSA. There are 14 residues in the CDR3. The chain's CDR3 is CASSLVRTGEKLFF. The DNA for the CDR3 is TGTGCCAGCAGCTTAGTGCGGACAGGCGAAAAACTGTTTTTT.